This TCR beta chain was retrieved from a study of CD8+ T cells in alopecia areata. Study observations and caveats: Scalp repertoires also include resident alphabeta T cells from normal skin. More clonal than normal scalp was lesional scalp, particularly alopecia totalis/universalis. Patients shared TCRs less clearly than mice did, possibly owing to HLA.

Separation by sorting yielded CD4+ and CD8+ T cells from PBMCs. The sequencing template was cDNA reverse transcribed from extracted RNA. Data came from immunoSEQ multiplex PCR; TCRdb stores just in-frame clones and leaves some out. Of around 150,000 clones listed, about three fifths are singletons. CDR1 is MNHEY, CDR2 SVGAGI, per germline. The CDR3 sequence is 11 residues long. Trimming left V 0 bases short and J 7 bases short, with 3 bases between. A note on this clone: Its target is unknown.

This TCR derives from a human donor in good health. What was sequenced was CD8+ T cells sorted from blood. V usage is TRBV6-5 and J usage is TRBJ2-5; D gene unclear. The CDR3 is CASSYSRTQYF. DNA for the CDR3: TGTGCCAGCAGTTACTCCCGGACCCAGTACTTC.